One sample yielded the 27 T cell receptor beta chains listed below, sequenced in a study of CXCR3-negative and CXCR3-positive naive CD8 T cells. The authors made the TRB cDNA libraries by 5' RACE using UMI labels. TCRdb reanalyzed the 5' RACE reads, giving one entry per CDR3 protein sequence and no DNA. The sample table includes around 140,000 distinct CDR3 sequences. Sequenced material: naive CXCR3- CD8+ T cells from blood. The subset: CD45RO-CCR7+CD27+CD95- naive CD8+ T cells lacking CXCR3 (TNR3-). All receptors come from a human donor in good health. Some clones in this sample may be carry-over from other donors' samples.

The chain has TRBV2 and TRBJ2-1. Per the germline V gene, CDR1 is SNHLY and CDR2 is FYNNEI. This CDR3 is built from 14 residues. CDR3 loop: CASRDRSSYNEQFF.

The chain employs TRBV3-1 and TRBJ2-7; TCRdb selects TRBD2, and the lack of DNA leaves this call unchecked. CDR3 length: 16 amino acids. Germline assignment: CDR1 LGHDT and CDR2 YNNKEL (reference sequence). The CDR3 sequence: CASSQSFGLAAYEQYF.

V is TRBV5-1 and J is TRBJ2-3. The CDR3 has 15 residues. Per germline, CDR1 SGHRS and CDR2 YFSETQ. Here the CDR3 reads CASSSRYSGTDTQYF.

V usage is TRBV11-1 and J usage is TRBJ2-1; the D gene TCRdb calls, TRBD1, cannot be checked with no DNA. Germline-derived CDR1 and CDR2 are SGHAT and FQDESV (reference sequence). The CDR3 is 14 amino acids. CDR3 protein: CASSFWGNYNEQFF. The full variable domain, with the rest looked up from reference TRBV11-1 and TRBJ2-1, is EAEVAQSPRYKITEKSQAVAFWCDPISGHATLYWYRQILGQGPELLVQFQDESVVDDSQLPKDRFSAERLKGVDSTLKIQPAELGDSAMYLCASSFWGNYNEQFFGPGTRLTVL.

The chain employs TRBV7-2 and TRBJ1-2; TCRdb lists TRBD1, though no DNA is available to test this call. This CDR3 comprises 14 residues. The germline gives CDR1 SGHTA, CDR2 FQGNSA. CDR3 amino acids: CASVHRDRGNGYTF.

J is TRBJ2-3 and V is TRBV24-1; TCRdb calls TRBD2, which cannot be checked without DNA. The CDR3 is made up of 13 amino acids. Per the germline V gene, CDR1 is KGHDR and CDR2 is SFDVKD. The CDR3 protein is CATSDLSGLVQYF.

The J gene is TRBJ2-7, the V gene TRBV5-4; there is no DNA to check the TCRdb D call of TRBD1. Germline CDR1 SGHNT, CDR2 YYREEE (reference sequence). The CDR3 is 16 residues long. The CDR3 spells CASTPTPGQLSYEQYF.

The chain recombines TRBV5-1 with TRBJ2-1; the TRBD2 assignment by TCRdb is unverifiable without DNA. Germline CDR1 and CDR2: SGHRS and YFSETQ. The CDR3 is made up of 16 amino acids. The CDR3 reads CASSLWTSGAPNEQFF.

The CDR3: CASSHNGVGGPDWATQYF. The chain carries TRBV7-3 and TRBJ2-3; TCRdb designates TRBD1, a call that cannot be tested without DNA. Per germline, CDR1 SGHTA and CDR2 FQGTGA. The CDR3 covers 18 residues.

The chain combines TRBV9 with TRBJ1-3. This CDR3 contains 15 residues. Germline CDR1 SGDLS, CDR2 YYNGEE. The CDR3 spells CASRDGLSAGNTIYF.

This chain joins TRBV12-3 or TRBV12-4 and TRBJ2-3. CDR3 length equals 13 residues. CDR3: CASSLVYLDTQYF.

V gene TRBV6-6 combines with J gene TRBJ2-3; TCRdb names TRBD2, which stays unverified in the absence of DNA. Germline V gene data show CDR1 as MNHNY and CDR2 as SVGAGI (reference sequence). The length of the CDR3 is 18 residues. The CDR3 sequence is CASSDSPVEYEPTDTQYF.

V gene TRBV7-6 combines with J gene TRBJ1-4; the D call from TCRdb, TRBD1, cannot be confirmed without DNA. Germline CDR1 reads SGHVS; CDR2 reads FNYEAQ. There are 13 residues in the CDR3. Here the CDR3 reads CASSLGTDEKLFF.

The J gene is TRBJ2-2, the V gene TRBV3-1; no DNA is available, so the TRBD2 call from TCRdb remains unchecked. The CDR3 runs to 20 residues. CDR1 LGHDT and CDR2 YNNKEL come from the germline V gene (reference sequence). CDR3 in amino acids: CASRPTPGLAGGLNTGELFF.

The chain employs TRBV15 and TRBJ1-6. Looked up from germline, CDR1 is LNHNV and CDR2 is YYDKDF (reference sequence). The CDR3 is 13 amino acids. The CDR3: CATSTFLDSPLHF.

CDR3 sequence reads: CASSNRLAGATDTQYF. The V and J genes are TRBV11-2 and TRBJ2-3; lacking DNA, the TRBD2 call made by TCRdb goes unchecked. This CDR3 has 16 residues. Per the germline V gene, CDR1 is SGHAT and CDR2 is FQNNGV. The full variable domain, completed using reference TRBV11-2 and TRBJ2-3, is EAGVAQSPRYKIIEKRQSVAFWCNPISGHATLYWYQQILGQGPKLLIQFQNNGVVDDSQLPKDRFSAERLKGVDSTLKIQPAKLEDSAVYLCASSNRLAGATDTQYFGPGTRLTVL.

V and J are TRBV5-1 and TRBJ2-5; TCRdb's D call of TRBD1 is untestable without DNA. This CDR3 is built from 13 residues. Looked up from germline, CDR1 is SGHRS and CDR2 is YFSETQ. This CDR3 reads CASSPDSEETQYF.

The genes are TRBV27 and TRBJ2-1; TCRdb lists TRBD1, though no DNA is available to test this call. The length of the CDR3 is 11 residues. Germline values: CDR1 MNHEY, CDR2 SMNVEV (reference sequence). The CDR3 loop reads CASSLVGQWFF.

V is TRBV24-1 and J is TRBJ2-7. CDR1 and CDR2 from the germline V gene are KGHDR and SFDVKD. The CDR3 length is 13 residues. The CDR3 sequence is CATSDLQGYEQYF.

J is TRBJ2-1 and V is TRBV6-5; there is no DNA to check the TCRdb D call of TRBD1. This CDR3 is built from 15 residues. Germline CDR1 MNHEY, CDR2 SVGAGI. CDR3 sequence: CASSMTGVSYNEQFF.

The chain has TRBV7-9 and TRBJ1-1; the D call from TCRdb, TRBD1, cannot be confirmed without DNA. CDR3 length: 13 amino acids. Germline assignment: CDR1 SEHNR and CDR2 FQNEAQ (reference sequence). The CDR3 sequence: CASSLLTEGEAFF.

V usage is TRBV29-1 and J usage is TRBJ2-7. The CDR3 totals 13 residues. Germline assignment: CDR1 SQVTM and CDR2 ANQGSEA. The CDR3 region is CSGGDGLSYEQYF.

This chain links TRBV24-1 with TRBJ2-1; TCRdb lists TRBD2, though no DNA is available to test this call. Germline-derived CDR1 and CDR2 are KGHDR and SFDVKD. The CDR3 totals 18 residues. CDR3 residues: CATSDFFGEGPNYNEQFF.

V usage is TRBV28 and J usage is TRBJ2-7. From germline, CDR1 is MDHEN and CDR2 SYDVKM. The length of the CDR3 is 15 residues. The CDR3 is CASSLFGEASYEQYF.

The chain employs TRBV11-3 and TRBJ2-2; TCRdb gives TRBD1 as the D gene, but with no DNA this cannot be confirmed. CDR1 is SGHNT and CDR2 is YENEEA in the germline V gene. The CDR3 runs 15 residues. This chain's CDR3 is CASSLTQDRPGELFF.

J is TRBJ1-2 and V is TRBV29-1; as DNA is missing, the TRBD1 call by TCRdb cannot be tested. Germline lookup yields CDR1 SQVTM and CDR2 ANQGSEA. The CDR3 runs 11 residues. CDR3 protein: CSVFQGDGYTF.

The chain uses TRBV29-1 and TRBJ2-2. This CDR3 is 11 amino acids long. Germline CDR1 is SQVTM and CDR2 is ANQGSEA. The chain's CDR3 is CSVDNAGELFF.